These 6 T cell receptor beta chains were all obtained from the same sample, sequenced in a study of T cell repertoires in MIS-A myocarditis. Sequencing used immunoSEQ multiplex PCR; TCRdb keeps in-frame clones, though not all of them. This sample yields roughly 14,000 clones, of which 74% are seen a single time; 50% to 75% belongs to the top ten. Material: left ventricle heart tissue obtained at autopsy. Receptors were obtained from a man younger than 35 with fulminant myocarditis from multisystem inflammatory syndrome in adults (MIS-A) after COVID-19.

This clone has a handful of counts. The chain has TRBV5-8 and TRBJ1-1; 7 bases line up with TRBD1. Germline V gives CDR1 SGHTS, CDR2 YDEGEE. The trim removed 4 bases at V and 4 bases at J, leaving 7 bases unmatched. The CDR3 has 14 amino acids. CDR3 sequence (DNA): TGTGCCAGCAGCGCGAGGGGGCTCGGCACTGAAGCTTTCTTT. The encoded protein is CASSARGLGTEAFF.

The chain uses TRBV4-1 and TRBJ1-2; D not resolved. The CDR3 has 16 residues. Trimming pared 1 base from V and 8 bases from J, leaving 20 bases between. Germline-derived CDR1 and CDR2 are MGHRA and YSYEKL. DNA of the CDR3: TGCGCCAGCAGCCAAGGAGGGAAAGATGGGATGGGCGGCTACACCTTC. Translated: CASSQGGKDGMGGYTF.

This clone was seen a few times. V usage is TRBV2 and J usage is TRBJ1-1, with D unresolved. From germline, CDR1 is SNHLY and CDR2 FYNNEI. V shed 6 bases and J shed 5 bases, with 13 bases lying between them. This CDR3 spans 13 amino acids. This CDR3 reads CASSKNSRTEAFF. CDR3 nucleotides: TGTGCCAGCAGCAAGAACTCACGTACTGAAGCTTTCTTT.

The chain combines TRBV29-1 with TRBJ2-7; D remains unclear. CDR3 length equals 12 residues. Trimming stripped 4 bases from V and 2 bases from J, with 9 bases between. Germline CDR1 SQVTM, CDR2 ANQGSEA. The CDR3, as DNA: TGCAGCGTTGTTGGCAGTCCCTACGAGCAGTACTTC. Residues: CSVVGSPYEQYF.

This chain uses TRBV27 with TRBJ1-4; 11 positions agree with TRBD1. The CDR3 is 19 amino acids. Germline V gene sequence: CDR1 MNHEY, CDR2 SMNVEV (reference sequence). Trimming at V came to 5 bases and at J to 0 bases, leaving 11 bases not matched to a gene. The CDR3 DNA reads as TGTGCCAGCAGTCCACCCCCGGGACAGGGGGATCCAACTAATGAAAAACTGTTTTTT. Translating it yields CASSPPPGQGDPTNEKLFF. Combining the CDR3 with reference TRBV27 and TRBJ1-4 gives the whole variable domain EAQVTQNPRYLITVTGKKLTVTCSQNMNHEYMSWYRQDPGLGLRQIYYSMNVEVTDKGDVPEGYKVSRKEKRNFPLILESPSPNQTSLYFCASSPPPGQGDPTNEKLFFGSGTQLSVL.

This chain links TRBV29-1 with TRBJ2-5, with TRBD2 as a possible D gene (7 bases). Germline V CDR1 and CDR2: SQVTM, ANQGSEA. V lost 1 base to trimming and J lost 4 bases, with 13 bases between them. This CDR3 is 14 amino acids long. Here the CDR3 DNA reads TGCAGCGTTGAAGGGGGGGGGCGCGGAGAGACCCAGTACTTC. This codes for CSVEGGGRGETQYF.